This is a list of T cell receptor beta chains from one sample in a study of CD8+CD57+ T cells in acquired aplastic anemia. In TCRdb, the reads were re-called with MiXCR into one record per CDR3 protein. The sample has about 190,000 distinct CDR3 sequences; roughly half are singletons. Material: sorted CD4+, CD8+, or CD8+CD57+ T cells (not recorded which) from PBMCs. The receptors originated from a human donor in good health, serving as a control. Each CDR3 is given with its conserved first and last residue. A D gene is named only where the DNA matches it firmly. Size tells how often a clone was seen (once, few, many) or the class of an expanded clone, and some rows leave it out.

J: TRBJ2-5
D: TRBD2
size: -
V: TRBV15
DNA: TGTGCCACCAGCAGACGACTAGCGGGGGAGGGGGAGACCCAGTACTTC
CDR3: CATSRRLAGEGETQYF

J: TRBJ2-5
D: TRBD1
size: -
V: TRBV20-1
DNA: TGCAGTGCCGCAAGACAGGGGAAGGAGACCCAGTACTTC
CDR3: CSAARQGKETQYF

J: TRBJ2-1
D: -
size: -
V: TRBV15
DNA: TGTGCCACCAGCAGAGATAGATGGGGAAAGGGCTACAATGAGCAGTTCTTC
CDR3: CATSRDRWGKGYNEQFF

J: TRBJ1-2
D: -
size: -
V: TRBV29-1
DNA: TGCAGCGTTGAAGACTCAGTCACCGGCTACACCTTC
CDR3: CSVEDSVTGYTF

J: TRBJ2-1
D: TRBD1
size: -
V: TRBV6-5
DNA: TGTGCCAGCAGTAGACAGGGATATGAGCAGTTCTTC
CDR3: CASSRQGYEQFF

J: TRBJ2-5
D: TRBD2
size: -
V: TRBV20-1
DNA: TGCAGTGCTAGAGATTTTAGCGGGGAGTGGGAGACCCAGTACTTC
CDR3: CSARDFSGEWETQYF

J: TRBJ1-6
D: TRBD1
size: -
V: TRBV6-5
DNA: TGTGCCAGCAGTTTTGGGACAGTCAATAATTCACCCCTCCACTTT
CDR3: CASSFGTVNNSPLHF

J: TRBJ1-5
D: -
size: -
V: TRBV28
DNA: TGTGCCAGCAACCCACCGGACGGACTTTATCAGCCCCAGCATTTT
CDR3: CASNPPDGLYQPQHF

J: TRBJ1-5
D: -
size: many
V: TRBV28
DNA: TGTGCCAGCAGTTTTGGTGGACAGCACAATCAGCCCCAGCATTTT
CDR3: CASSFGGQHNQPQHF

J: TRBJ1-5
D: -
size: -
V: TRBV20-1
DNA: TGCAGTGCTATCAGGGGATCGCAAGAGACCCAGCATTTT
CDR3: CSAIRGSQETQHF

J: TRBJ1-1
D: -
size: many
V: TRBV28
DNA: TGTGCCAGCAGGGAGGGGTTGAACACTGAAGCTTTCTTT
CDR3: CASREGLNTEAFF

J: TRBJ1-5
D: TRBD1
size: many
V: TRBV19
DNA: TGTGCCAGTACCCACGATTTCGGACAGGGGGTTCATAGCAATCAGCCCCAGCATTTT
CDR3: CASTHDFGQGVHSNQPQHF

J: TRBJ2-2
D: -
size: many
V: TRBV19
DNA: TGTGCCAGTAGTGCAAGCCCCTCGGGAGTCGGCGGGGAGCTGTTTTTT
CDR3: CASSASPSGVGGELFF

J: TRBJ1-3
D: -
size: many
V: TRBV7-8
DNA: TGTGCCAGCAGCTTGAGCAGGACAGGAAACACCATATATTTT
CDR3: CASSLSRTGNTIYF

J: TRBJ1-2
D: -
size: -
V: TRBV15
DNA: TGTGCCACCACACAGGGCCTGGACTATGGCTACGCCTTC
CDR3: CATTQGLDYGYAF

J: TRBJ2-6
D: -
size: -
V: TRBV10-3
DNA: TGTGCCAGCAGTTTGTCGCCCGGGATGGGCTCTGGGGCCAACGTCCTGACTTTC
CDR3: CASSLSPGMGSGANVLTF

J: TRBJ2-1
D: TRBD2
size: many
V: TRBV5-1
DNA: TGCGCCAGCAGCTCAGGGATCGGGACTAGCGGGCGCAATGAGCAGTTCTTC
CDR3: CASSSGIGTSGRNEQFF

J: TRBJ1-2
D: TRBD1
size: many
V: TRBV20-1
DNA: TGCAGTGCTAGAGATGGACAGGGGTTAGGTGGCTACACCTTC
CDR3: CSARDGQGLGGYTF

J: TRBJ2-1
D: -
size: -
V: TRBV10-1
DNA: TGCGCCAGCAGTGCCCGGGGGACCTTCCATGAGCAGTTCTTC
CDR3: CASSARGTFHEQFF

J: TRBJ1-2
D: -
size: -
V: TRBV2
DNA: TGTGCCAGCAGTTCCGGGACACTCTATGGCTACACCTTC
CDR3: CASSSGTLYGYTF

J: TRBJ1-2
D: TRBD1
size: -
V: TRBV19
DNA: TGTGCCAGTAGTCCGACCCAGGGACAGGGGGCGGATGGCTACACCTTC
CDR3: CASSPTQGQGADGYTF

J: TRBJ1-2
D: -
size: -
V: TRBV29-1
DNA: TGCAGCGCCGAAGCATGGGATGGCTACACCTTC
CDR3: CSAEAWDGYTF

J: TRBJ2-7
D: TRBD2
size: few
V: TRBV7-2
DNA: TGTGCCAGCAGCTTAACTAGCGGGGGTAACTACGAGCAGTACTTC
CDR3: CASSLTSGGNYEQYF

J: TRBJ1-2
D: -
size: many
V: TRBV28
DNA: TGTGCCAGCAGCCTAACGGGGACTGGCTACACCTTC
CDR3: CASSLTGTGYTF

J: TRBJ2-5
D: TRBD1
size: many
V: TRBV5-1
DNA: TGCGCCAGCAGCCCATGGACAGGGGATTATGAGACCCAGTACTTC
CDR3: CASSPWTGDYETQYF

J: TRBJ2-3
D: TRBD1
size: -
V: TRBV9
DNA: TGTGCCAGCAGCGCCCTGACAGGGCCAGCACAGATGCAGTATTTT
CDR3: CASSALTGPAQMQYF

J: TRBJ2-2
D: -
size: -
V: TRBV15
DNA: TGTGCCACCAGCAGAGCGTGGTTGAACACCGGGGAGCTGTTTTTT
CDR3: CATSRAWLNTGELFF

J: TRBJ2-2
D: -
size: -
V: TRBV5-1
DNA: TGCGCCAGCAGCTCGGCGAACGAATCCTCCTACGAGCAGTACACCGGGGAGCTGTTTTTT
CDR3: CASSSANESSYEQYTGELFF

J: TRBJ2-7
D: TRBD1
size: many
V: TRBV29-1
DNA: TGCAGCGTTGAGACAGGGTACGAGCAGTACTTC
CDR3: CSVETGYEQYF

J: TRBJ2-1
D: TRBD2
size: many
V: TRBV16
DNA: TGTGCCAGCAGCCTCATTTATGGGACTAGCGGGGAGAGTGAGCAGTTCTTC
CDR3: CASSLIYGTSGESEQFF

J: TRBJ1-6
D: -
size: -
V: TRBV9
DNA: TGTGCCAGCAGCCGGGGAGAAGGATCACCCCTCCACTTT
CDR3: CASSRGEGSPLHF

J: TRBJ2-7
D: TRBD1
size: -
V: TRBV10-3
DNA: TGTGCCACCTACCCTCGGACAGGGGGCTACGAGCAGTACTTC
CDR3: CATYPRTGGYEQYF

J: TRBJ2-7
D: TRBD1
size: few
V: TRBV10-3
DNA: TGTGCCATCAGTGAGTCCCACGGGACAGGGAACTACGAGCAGTACTTC
CDR3: CAISESHGTGNYEQYF

J: TRBJ2-3
D: TRBD2
size: -
V: TRBV7-3
DNA: TGTGCCAGCAGCTTAAAGGGGACTAGCGGCACAGATACGCAGTATTTT
CDR3: CASSLKGTSGTDTQYF

J: TRBJ1-1
D: -
size: -
V: TRBV6-5
DNA: TGTGCCAGCAGTGAGACTGACAGGAACACTGAAGCTTTCTTT
CDR3: CASSETDRNTEAFF